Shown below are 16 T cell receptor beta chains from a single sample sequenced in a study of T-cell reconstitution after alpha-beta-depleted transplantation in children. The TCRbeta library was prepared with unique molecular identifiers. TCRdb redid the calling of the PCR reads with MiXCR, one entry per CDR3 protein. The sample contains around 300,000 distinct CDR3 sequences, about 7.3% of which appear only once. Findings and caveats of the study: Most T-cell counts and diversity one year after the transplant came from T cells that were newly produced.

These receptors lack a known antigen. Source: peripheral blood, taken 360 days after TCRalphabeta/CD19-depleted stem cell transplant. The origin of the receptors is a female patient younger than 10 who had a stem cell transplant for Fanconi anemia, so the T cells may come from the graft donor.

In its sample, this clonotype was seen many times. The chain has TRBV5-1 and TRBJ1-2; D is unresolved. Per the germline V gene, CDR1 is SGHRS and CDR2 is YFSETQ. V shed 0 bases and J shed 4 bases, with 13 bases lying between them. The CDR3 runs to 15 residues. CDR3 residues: CASSLEVGQPYGYTF. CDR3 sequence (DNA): TGCGCCAGCAGCTTGGAAGTAGGGCAGCCCTATGGCTACACCTTC.

The CDR3 reads CASGGPWTRKYF. The CDR3 coding sequence is TGTGCCAGCGGTGGTCCATGGACTAGGAAGTACTTC. The chain combines TRBV28 with TRBJ2-5; 7 positions match TRBD2. Germline values: CDR1 MDHEN, CDR2 SYDVKM. The CDR3 is made up of 12 amino acids. V lost 8 bases and J lost 12; bases outside the gene matches: 12.

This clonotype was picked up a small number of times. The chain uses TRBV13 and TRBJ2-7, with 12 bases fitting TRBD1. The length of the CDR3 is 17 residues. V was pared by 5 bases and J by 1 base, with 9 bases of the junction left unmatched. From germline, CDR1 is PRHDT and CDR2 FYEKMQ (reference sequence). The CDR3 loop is CASSPGTGGFLSYEQYF. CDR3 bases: TGTGCCAGCAGCCCGGGGACAGGGGGCTTCCTTTCCTACGAGCAGTACTTC.

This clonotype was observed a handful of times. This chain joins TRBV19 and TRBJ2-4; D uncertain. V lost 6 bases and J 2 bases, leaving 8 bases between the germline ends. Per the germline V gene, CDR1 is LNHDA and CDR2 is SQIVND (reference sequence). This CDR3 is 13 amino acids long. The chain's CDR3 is CASREGTKNIQYF. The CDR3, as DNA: TGTGCCAGTAGAGAAGGGACCAAAAACATTCAGTACTTC.

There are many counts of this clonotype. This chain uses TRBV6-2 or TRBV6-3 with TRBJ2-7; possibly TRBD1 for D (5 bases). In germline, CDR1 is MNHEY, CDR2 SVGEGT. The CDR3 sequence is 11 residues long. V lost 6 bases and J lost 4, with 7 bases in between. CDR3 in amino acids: CASRDTYEQYV. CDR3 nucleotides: TGTGCCAGCAGGGACACATACGAGCAGTACGTC.

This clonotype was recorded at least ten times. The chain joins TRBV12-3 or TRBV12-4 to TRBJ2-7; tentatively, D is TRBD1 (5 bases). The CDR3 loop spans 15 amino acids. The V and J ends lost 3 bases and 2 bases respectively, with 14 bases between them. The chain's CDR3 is CASSFVAQGTYEQYF. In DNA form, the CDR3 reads TGTGCCAGCAGTTTTGTGGCTCAGGGAACCTACGAGCAGTACTTC.

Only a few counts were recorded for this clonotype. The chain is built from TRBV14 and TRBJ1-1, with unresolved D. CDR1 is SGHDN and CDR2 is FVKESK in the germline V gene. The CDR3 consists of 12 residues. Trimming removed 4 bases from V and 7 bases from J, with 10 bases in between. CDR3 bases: TGTGCCAGCAGCCGAGGATCCGTTGAAGCTTTCTTT. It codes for CASSRGSVEAFF.

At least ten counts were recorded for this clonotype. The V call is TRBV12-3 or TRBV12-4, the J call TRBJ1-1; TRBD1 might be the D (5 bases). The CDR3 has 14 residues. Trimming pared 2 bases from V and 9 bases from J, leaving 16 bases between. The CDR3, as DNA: TGTGCCAGCAGTTTACGGTCGGGGGGTGGGCAAGCTTTCTTT. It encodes CASSLRSGGGQAFF.

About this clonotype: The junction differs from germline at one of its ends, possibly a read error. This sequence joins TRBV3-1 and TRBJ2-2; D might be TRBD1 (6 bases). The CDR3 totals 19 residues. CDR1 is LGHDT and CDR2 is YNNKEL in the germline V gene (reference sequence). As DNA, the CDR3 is TGTGCCACCAGCCAAGATCCCCCGTTGGGGGCCTCGAACACCGGGGAGCTGTTTTTT. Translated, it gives CATSQDPPLGASNTGELFF. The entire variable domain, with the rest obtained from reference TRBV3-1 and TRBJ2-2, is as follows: DTAVSQTPKYLVTQMGNDKSIKCEQNLGHDTMYWYKQDSKKFLKIMFSYNNKELIINETVPNRFSPKSPDKAHLNLHINSLELGDSAVYFCATSQDPPLGASNTGELFFGEGSRLTVL.

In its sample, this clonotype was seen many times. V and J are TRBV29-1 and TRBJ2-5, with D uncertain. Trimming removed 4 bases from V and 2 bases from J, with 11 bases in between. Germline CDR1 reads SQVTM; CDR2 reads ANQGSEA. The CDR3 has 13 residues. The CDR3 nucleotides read TGCAGCGTTGTCGGCTGGTATCAAGAGACCCAGTACTTC. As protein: CSVVGWYQETQYF.

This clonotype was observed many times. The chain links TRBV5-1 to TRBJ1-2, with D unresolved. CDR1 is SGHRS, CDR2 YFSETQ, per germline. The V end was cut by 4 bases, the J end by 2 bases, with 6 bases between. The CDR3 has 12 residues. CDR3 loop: CASSPDNYGYTF. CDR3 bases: TGCGCCAGCAGCCCAGACAACTATGGCTACACCTTC.

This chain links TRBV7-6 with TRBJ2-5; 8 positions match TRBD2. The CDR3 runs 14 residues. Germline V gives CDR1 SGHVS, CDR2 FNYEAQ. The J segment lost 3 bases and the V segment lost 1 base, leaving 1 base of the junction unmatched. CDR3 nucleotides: TGTGCCAGCAGCTTAGAAGCGGGAGAAGAGACCCAGTACTTC. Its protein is CASSLEAGEETQYF.

The CDR3: CASSLDRVVDTQYF. Written as DNA, the CDR3 is TGTGCCAGCAGCTTAGACAGGGTTGTAGATACGCAGTATTTT. This chain joins TRBV7-8 and TRBJ2-3; perhaps TRBD1 as D (6 bases). V was shortened by 1 base and J by 5 bases, with 10 bases between the two germline ends. The CDR3 has 14 residues. The germline CDR1 and CDR2 sequences are SGHVS and FQNEAQ.

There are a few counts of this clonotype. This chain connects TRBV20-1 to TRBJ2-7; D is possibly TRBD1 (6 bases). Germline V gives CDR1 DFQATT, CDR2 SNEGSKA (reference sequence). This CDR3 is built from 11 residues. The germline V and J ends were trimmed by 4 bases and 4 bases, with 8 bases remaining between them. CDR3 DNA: TGCAGTGCTAAAGGGGGTTACGAGCAGTACGTC. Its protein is CSAKGGYEQYV.

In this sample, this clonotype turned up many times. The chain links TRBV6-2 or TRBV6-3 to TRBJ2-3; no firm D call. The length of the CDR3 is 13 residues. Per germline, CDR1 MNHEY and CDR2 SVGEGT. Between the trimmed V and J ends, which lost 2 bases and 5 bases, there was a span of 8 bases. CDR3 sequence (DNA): TGTGCCAGCAGTTACGATCCCGAAGATACGCAGTATTTT. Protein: CASSYDPEDTQYF.

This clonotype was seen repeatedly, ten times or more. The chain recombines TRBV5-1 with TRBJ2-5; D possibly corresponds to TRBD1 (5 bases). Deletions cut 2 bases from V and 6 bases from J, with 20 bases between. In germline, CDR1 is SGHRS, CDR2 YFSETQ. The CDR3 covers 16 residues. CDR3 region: CASSFGLGPFMKTQYF. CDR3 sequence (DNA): TGCGCCAGCAGCTTCGGGCTGGGGCCATTCATGAAGACCCAGTACTTC.